The 27 T cell receptor beta chains listed next were all sequenced from one sample in a study of cytomegalovirus exposure and HLA in healthy donors. Both 60 Vbeta primers and 13 Jbeta primers went into the PCR. Libraries were prepared by immunoSEQ multiplex PCR; TCRdb keeps only in-frame clonotypes and omits some of them. Of about 240,000 clones in the sample, 80% to 85% were seen once. The sample comprised PBMCs. The origin of the receptors is a woman in her sixties in good health and CMV-seropositive.

CDR3 sequence: CASSDNLAGESTDTQYF. In nucleotides, the CDR3 is TGTGCCAGCAGCGATAACCTAGCGGGAGAGAGTACAGATACGCAGTATTTT. The chain carries TRBV2 and TRBJ2-3; 10 bases are shared with TRBD2. V trimming: 6 bases; J trimming: 3 bases; junction bases outside the gene matches: 12. Germline V lookup: CDR1 SNHLY, CDR2 FYNNEI. The length of the CDR3 is 17 residues. The full variable domain, with the rest looked up from reference TRBV2 and TRBJ2-3, is EPEVTQTPSHQVTQMGQEVILRCVPISNHLYFYWYRQILGQKVEFLVSFYNNEISEKSEIFDDQFSVERPDGSNFTLKIRSTKLEDSAMYFCASSDNLAGESTDTQYFGPGTRLTVL.

The chain combines TRBV7-9 with TRBJ1-1; possible D gene TRBD1, 5 bases. The V gene's germline CDR1 is SEHNR and CDR2 FQNEAQ (reference sequence). CDR3 length: 13 residues. Trimming pared 2 bases from V and 7 bases from J, leaving 11 bases between. As DNA, the CDR3 is TGTGCCAGCAGCTTAAGGGGCTGGGATGAAGCTTTCTTT. This encodes CASSLRGWDEAFF.

The chain couples TRBV7-9 to TRBJ2-1; 7 positions match TRBD1. V lost 5 bases, J lost 8 bases, and 9 bases stayed unmatched. This CDR3 region has 14 residues. In germline, CDR1 is SEHNR, CDR2 FQNEAQ (reference sequence). The CDR3 region has the DNA TGTGCCAGCAGCCTACTCGACAGGGTCGATGAGCAGTTCTTC. Translation gives CASSLLDRVDEQFF.

The chain employs TRBV6-5 and TRBJ2-7; 10 bases agree with TRBD1. CDR1 is MNHEY, CDR2 SVGAGI, per germline. This CDR3 is 15 amino acids long. Trimming cost V 6 bases and J 3 bases; bases outside gene matches: 8. CDR3 residues: CASREPGQGFYEQYF. The CDR3 DNA follows: TGTGCCAGCAGGGAACCGGGACAGGGGTTCTACGAGCAGTACTTC.

V usage is TRBV28 and J usage is TRBJ2-7, with D perhaps TRBD1 (6 bases). Germline V gene sequence: CDR1 MDHEN, CDR2 SYDVKM. CDR3 length: 15 amino acids. V was cut by 2 bases and J by 0 bases, with 11 bases left in between. The CDR3 DNA follows: TGTGCCAGCAGTTTAAATCAGGGGACCTCCTACGAGCAGTACTTC. Protein product: CASSLNQGTSYEQYF.

The rearrangement links TRBV29-1 to TRBJ1-1; D is perhaps TRBD1 (5 bases). Germline assignment: CDR1 SQVTM and CDR2 ANQGSEA. The length of the CDR3 is 12 residues. The germline V and J ends were trimmed by 3 bases and 3 bases, with 8 bases remaining between them. The CDR3, as DNA: TGCAGCGTTGAGGGGCTTTACACTGAAGCTTTCTTT. Its protein is CSVEGLYTEAFF.

V is TRBV5-1 and J is TRBJ2-7, with D uncertain. Germline V gene sequence: CDR1 SGHRS, CDR2 YFSETQ. V was trimmed by 4 bases and J by 5 bases, leaving 16 bases between them. This CDR3 has 14 residues. The CDR3: CASSNPASQDEQYF. Written as DNA, the CDR3 is TGCGCCAGCAGCAACCCGGCCTCCCAGGACGAGCAGTACTTC.

J is TRBJ1-4 and V is TRBV5-6, with D possibly being TRBD1 (6 bases). The CDR3 runs to 14 residues. V was clipped by 2 bases and J by 7 bases, with 12 bases between them. The V gene's germline CDR1 is SGHDT and CDR2 YYEEEE. The CDR3 is CASSLMGAGEKLFF. The CDR3 DNA follows: TGTGCCAGCAGCTTAATGGGGGCAGGTGAAAAACTGTTTTTT.

With regard to this clone: One end of the junction is discordant with germline, which a read error may explain. This chain connects TRBV15 to TRBJ2-6, with 7 bases lining up with TRBD2. Germline lookup yields CDR1 LNHNV and CDR2 YYDKDF (reference sequence). The CDR3 is 18 residues long. The CDR3 nucleotides read TGTGTCACCAGCAGAGGTAGCCCCGGGGGGAATGGGGCCAACGTCCTGACTTTC. Its translation is CVTSRGSPGGNGANVLTF.

CDR3 coding DNA: TGTGCCAGCAGCCCCATCCTATCGGGAAGGCTTGGCACAGATACGCAGTATTTT. Its protein product is CASSPILSGRLGTDTQYF. V and J are TRBV27 and TRBJ2-3, with D perhaps TRBD2 (5 bases). CDR1 MNHEY and CDR2 SMNVEV come from the germline V gene (reference sequence). The CDR3 has 18 residues. Trimming removed 6 bases at V and 1 base at J, with 23 bases between.

This clone was picked up a small number of times. The chain employs TRBV7-9 and TRBJ2-5; D might be TRBD2 (5 bases). Germline CDR1 and CDR2: SEHNR and FQNEAQ (reference sequence). The CDR3 has 16 amino acids. Deletions cut 6 bases from V and 1 base from J, with 18 bases between. This chain's CDR3 is CASRSGSTLGQETQYF. CDR3 in DNA: TGTGCCAGCAGAAGCGGTTCTACACTCGGCCAAGAGACCCAGTACTTC.

The chain couples TRBV27 to TRBJ2-7, with TRBD1 as a possible D gene (6 bases). V lost 7 bases to trimming and J lost 2 bases, with 12 bases between them. Germline V CDR1 and CDR2: MNHEY, SMNVEV (reference sequence). The CDR3 has 13 amino acids. CDR3 DNA sequence: TGTGCCAGCAAAGGGGGATCGCCCTACGAGCAGTACTTC. It encodes CASKGGSPYEQYF.

The V call is TRBV6-4, the J call TRBJ1-4; D unclear. Germline V lookup: CDR1 MRHNA, CDR2 SNTAGT. V was cut by 9 bases and J by 0 bases, with 8 bases left in between. The CDR3 spans 13 residues. The CDR3 DNA is TGTGCCAGTTACTTGGCAACTAATGAAAAACTGTTTTTT. Its protein product is CASYLATNEKLFF.

The J gene is TRBJ2-1, the V gene TRBV10-3, with 11 bases lining up with TRBD2. The length of the CDR3 is 16 residues. CDR1 is ENHRY and CDR2 is SYGVKD in the germline V gene. The J segment lost 1 base and the V segment lost 7 bases, leaving 6 bases of the junction unmatched. The CDR3 DNA sequence: TGTGCCATCACCCATACTAGCGGGGGTTCCTACAATGAGCAGTTCTTC. Translation: CAITHTSGGSYNEQFF.

A few counts support this clone. The chain has TRBV5-4 and TRBJ1-5; D is possibly TRBD1 (6 bases). In germline, CDR1 is SGHNT, CDR2 YYREEE (reference sequence). The CDR3 consists of 15 residues. Trimming removed 0 bases from V and 7 bases from J, with 14 bases in between. CDR3 residues: CASSLGGGPRQPQHF. In DNA form, the CDR3 reads TGTGCCAGCAGCTTGGGCGGGGGGCCCAGACAGCCCCAGCATTTT.

The CDR3 sequence: CASTLAGDEELFF. The CDR3 nucleotides are TGTGCCAGCACTCTAGCGGGAGACGAGGAGCTGTTTTTT. The chain joins TRBV6-1 to TRBJ2-2; 10 bases map to TRBD2. The CDR3 is made up of 13 amino acids. CDR1 MNHNS and CDR2 SASEGT come from the germline V gene. With V trimmed by 7 bases and J by 10 bases, 6 bases remained unmatched.

The chain employs TRBV28 and TRBJ1-5; no reliable D call. V shed 5 bases and J shed 2 bases, with 16 bases lying between them. The CDR3 spans 16 residues. Germline loops: CDR1 MDHEN, CDR2 SYDVKM. CDR3 residues: CASSSISLFGNQPQHF. Here the CDR3 DNA reads TGTGCCAGCAGTAGTATCAGTCTTTTCGGCAATCAGCCCCAGCATTTT.

The rearrangement uses TRBV5-4 and TRBJ2-5; a weak D match, TRBD2 (6 bases). Looked up from germline, CDR1 is SGHNT and CDR2 is YYREEE (reference sequence). The CDR3 loop spans 14 amino acids. The V and J ends lost 1 base and 5 bases respectively, with 12 bases between them. Written as DNA, the CDR3 is TGTGCCAGCAGCTTGATCGGAGGGACGGAGACCCAGTACTTC. It is translated as CASSLIGGTETQYF.

This sequence joins TRBV9 and TRBJ1-3; D unclear. V lost 0 bases and J 0 bases, leaving 13 bases between the germline ends. This CDR3 contains 17 residues. The germline V gene encodes CDR1 SGDLS and CDR2 YYNGEE. CDR3 sequence (DNA): TGTGCCAGCAGCGTAGAGGGAGGATCGTACTCTGGAAACACCATATATTTT. Translation: CASSVEGGSYSGNTIYF.

Only one count was recorded for this clone. Other DNA variants within this sample encode the same CDR3. The chain carries TRBV28 and TRBJ2-6; 7 bases are a match to TRBD2. The V segment lost 2 bases and the J segment 2 bases; nucleotides outside the gene matches: 0. The CDR3 has 15 residues. Germline CDR1 MDHEN, CDR2 SYDVKM. The CDR3 region has the DNA TGTGCCAGCAGTTTAGGGGGGGCTGGGGCCAACGTCCTGACTTTC. Translated, it gives CASSLGGAGANVLTF. The full variable domain, with the rest looked up from reference TRBV28 and TRBJ2-6, is DVKVTQSSRYLVKRTGEKVFLECVQDMDHENMFWYRQDPGLGLRLIYFSYDVKMKEKGDIPEGYSVSREKKERFSLILESASTNQTSMYLCASSLGGAGANVLTFGAGSRLTVL.

The gene calls are TRBV11-2 and TRBJ2-7; 8 bases map to TRBD2. This CDR3 region has 13 residues. V dropped 2 bases and J dropped 6; count of bases not matched to a gene: 3. Germline CDR1 is SGHAT and CDR2 is FQNNGV. The CDR3 DNA reads as TGTGCCAGCAGCTTATACCTAGCGGGCGAGCAGTACTTC. Amino acid sequence: CASSLYLAGEQYF.

In its sample, this clone was seen a few times. This sequence joins TRBV28 and TRBJ2-5; D is possibly TRBD2 (6 bases). The DNA matches TRBJ2-7 better at its end, which makes the J call doubtful. This CDR3 contains 15 residues. Per the germline V gene, CDR1 is MDHEN and CDR2 is SYDVKM. The CDR3 DNA follows: TGTGCCAGCAGTTTCCGGCTAGCGTCATCCTACGAGCAGTACTTC. Protein sequence: CASSFRLASSYEQYF.

Only one count was recorded for this clone. The rearrangement links TRBV7-2 to TRBJ1-2; tentative D call: TRBD1 (5 bases). The CDR3 is 15 amino acids. Trimming cost V 7 bases and J 3 bases, with 18 bases left between them. Germline V gene data show CDR1 as SGHTA and CDR2 as FQGNSA. The CDR3 spells CASIKVSGSHYGYTF. As DNA, the CDR3 is TGTGCCAGCATCAAAGTCTCAGGGTCCCACTATGGCTACACCTTC.

The chain is built from TRBV28 and TRBJ2-1; a possible D gene is TRBD2 (5 bases). Germline lookup yields CDR1 MDHEN and CDR2 SYDVKM. With 3 bases removed from V and 14 bases from J, the gap between germline ends came to 11 bases. The CDR3 runs 11 residues. The CDR3 reads CASSFGSLEFF. For the CDR3, the DNA is TGTGCCAGCAGTTTTGGGAGCTTAGAGTTCTTC.

The chain uses TRBV11-2 and TRBJ2-1, with 14 bases fitting TRBD2. Germline V gene data show CDR1 as SGHAT and CDR2 as FQNNGV. The CDR3 runs to 17 residues. V dropped 4 bases and J dropped 9; count of bases not matched to a gene: 11. The CDR3 DNA is TGTGCCAGCAGCTCCACTCCGGGACTAGCGGGAGAGGGTGAGCAGTTCTTC. This codes for CASSSTPGLAGEGEQFF. The full variable domain, in which reference TRBV11-2 and TRBJ2-1 provide the parts outside the CDR3, is EAGVAQSPRYKIIEKRQSVAFWCNPISGHATLYWYQQILGQGPKLLIQFQNNGVVDDSQLPKDRFSAERLKGVDSTLKIQPAKLEDSAVYLCASSSTPGLAGEGEQFFGPGTRLTVL.

In this sample, this clone turned up a few times. The chain couples TRBV20-1 to TRBJ2-7; D is unclear. Trimming took off 1 base at V and 3 bases at J, with 4 bases between the two ends. The CDR3 length is 11 residues. Germline CDR1 and CDR2: DFQATT and SNEGSKA (reference sequence). CDR3 amino acids: CSARASYEQYF. The DNA for the CDR3 is TGCAGTGCTAGAGCCAGCTACGAGCAGTACTTC.

The chain couples TRBV7-8 to TRBJ1-5; TRBD1 agrees at 7 bases. Trimming cost V 4 bases and J 4 bases; bases outside gene matches: 4. There are 14 residues in the CDR3. Germline-derived CDR1 and CDR2 are SGHVS and FQNEAQ. The CDR3 DNA reads as TGTGCCAGCAGCTCACAGGGGAGGAATCAGCCCCAGCATTTT. Protein sequence: CASSSQGRNQPQHF.